This T cell receptor beta chain was sequenced during a study of CD8+ T cells in alopecia areata. Study conclusions and caveats: Greater clonality was observed in lesional scalp samples, especially alopecia totalis/universalis, versus normal scalp.

Extracted RNA was reverse transcribed, and the resulting cDNA served as sequencing template. Measured with immunoSEQ multiplex PCR; TCRdb has only the in-frame clones, and not every one. The profile shows more than 140,000 clones, around 87% of them singletons. V gave up 4 bases and J gave up 10 bases, with 17 bases separating them. This CDR3 has 14 residues. Germline CDR1 and CDR2: GTSNPN and SVGIG (reference sequence). Concerning this clone: Its antigen is unidentified.

Treatment of the sample: oral pan-JAK inhibitor, 5-10 mg twice daily. This clonotype was obtained from a human donor with alopecia areata. The chain links TRBV30 to TRBJ1-6, with D possibly matching TRBD1 (6 bases). Sequencing used CD8+ T cells sorted from blood, obtained at week 4, from a patient treated with tofacitinib. The CDR3 protein is CAWNRDSGGSPLHF. The CDR3 DNA reads TGTGCCTGGAACAGGGACTCCGGTGGGTCACCCCTCCACTTT.